Shown below are 32 T cell receptor beta chains from a single sample sequenced in a study of human T cells and chemical hapten exposure. Time point described: healthy volunteer bleed at 2 weeks. The authors' total RNA extraction used unfractionated whole blood. TCRdb redid the calling of the RACE reads with MiXCR, one entry per CDR3 protein. Of around 130,000 distinct CDR3 sequences listed, around 8.3% are singletons. The source material was whole blood. The source is a male donor in good health. Some clones in this sample may be carry-over from other donors' samples.

The CDR3 spells CASTLGTGSGYTF. CDR3 nucleotides: TGTGCCAGTACACTTGGGACAGGGAGCGGCTACACCTTC. The chain carries TRBV19 and TRBJ1-2; 9 nucleotides line up with TRBD1. The germline CDR1 and CDR2 sequences are LNHDA and SQIVND (reference sequence). The CDR3 covers 13 residues. V was clipped by 7 bases and J by 8 bases; unmatched bases: 8.

The rearrangement links TRBV6-6 to TRBJ2-1; 16 bases are shared with TRBD2. V lost 2 bases and J lost 8; bases outside the gene matches: 9. CDR3 length: 18 residues. Looked up from germline, CDR1 is MNHNY and CDR2 is SVGAGI (reference sequence). CDR3 bases: TGTGCCAGCAGTTACCCGGGACTAGCGGGAGGGAAGCGAGATGAGCAGTTCTTC. Residues: CASSYPGLAGGKRDEQFF.

This clonotype was seen a handful of times. This chain joins TRBV6-5 and TRBJ2-3, with D possibly TRBD1 on 5 matching bases. CDR1 MNHEY and CDR2 SVGAGI come from the germline V gene. The V gene lost 6 bases and the J gene lost 3 bases, with 10 bases spanning the gap. The CDR3 totals 13 residues. CDR3 in amino acids: CASRQGWTDTQYF. The CDR3 nucleotides are TGTGCCAGCAGGCAGGGTTGGACAGATACGCAGTATTTT.

This clonotype showed up many times. V and J are TRBV5-1 and TRBJ1-5; D uncertain. The CDR3 has 15 amino acids. Trimming pared 0 bases from V and 1 base from J, leaving 8 bases between. Looked up from germline, CDR1 is SGHRS and CDR2 is YFSETQ. In DNA, the CDR3 is TGCGCCAGCAGCTTGGAACCGGGGAGCAATCAGCCCCAGCATTTT. As protein: CASSLEPGSNQPQHF.

This clonotype was found many times. This CDR3 is CASSSRTGLTEAFF. In nucleotides, the CDR3 is TGTGCCAGCAGTTCCCGGACAGGTCTCACGGAAGCTTTCTTT. The rearrangement joins TRBV27 to TRBJ1-1; 7 positions match TRBD1. CDR1 is MNHEY, CDR2 SMNVEV, per germline (reference sequence). Trimming removed 4 bases from V and 8 bases from J; junction bases left unmatched: 10. The CDR3 consists of 14 residues.

This clonotype occurred many times. V and J are TRBV2 and TRBJ2-2, with D unclear. The ends were cut back, 5 bases at V and 6 bases at J, with 16 bases in the middle. This CDR3 region has 15 residues. Germline-derived CDR1 and CDR2 are SNHLY and FYNNEI. The CDR3 is CASSLRAQWAGELFF. The DNA for the CDR3 is TGTGCCAGCAGTCTCCGGGCCCAATGGGCCGGGGAGCTGTTTTTT.

V is TRBV27 and J is TRBJ2-7, with 10 bases identical to TRBD2. V lost 3 bases to trimming and J lost 7 bases; unmatched junction nucleotides: 12. The CDR3 totals 16 residues. Germline lookup yields CDR1 MNHEY and CDR2 SMNVEV (reference sequence). The CDR3 DNA reads TGTGCCAGCAGTTTCTCTGCTAGCGGGGGCGTATTGGAGCAGTACTTC. It encodes CASSFSASGGVLEQYF.

The chain couples TRBV6-1 to TRBJ2-2, with D uncertain. V dropped 2 bases and J dropped 0 bases, with 4 bases sitting between them. The CDR3 runs 14 residues. Germline-derived CDR1 and CDR2 are MNHNS and SASEGT. The CDR3 sequence is CASSERANTGELFF. CDR3 DNA sequence: TGTGCCAGCAGTGAAAGGGCGAACACCGGGGAGCTGTTTTTT.

The chain employs TRBV10-3 and TRBJ2-7; perhaps TRBD2 as D (5 bases). With 10 bases removed from V and 2 bases from J, the gap between germline ends came to 18 bases. CDR3 length equals 14 residues. Per germline, CDR1 ENHRY and CDR2 SYGVKD. CDR3 nucleotide sequence: TGTGCCACCGCGCATGACGAGGGCACCTACGAGCAGTACTTC. As protein: CATAHDEGTYEQYF.

This clonotype was found many times. The rearrangement uses TRBV5-1 and TRBJ2-1; 15 nucleotides match TRBD2. The V segment lost 0 bases and the J segment 5 bases; nucleotides outside the gene matches: 3. The CDR3 contains 17 residues. Looked up from germline, CDR1 is SGHRS and CDR2 is YFSETQ. The CDR3 nucleotides read TGCGCCAGCAGCTTGGCGGGACTAGCGGGGGGAAACAATGAGCAGTTCTTC. Its protein product is CASSLAGLAGGNNEQFF.

This clonotype was seen more than once but under ten times. The chain combines TRBV19 with TRBJ1-5, with 9 bases identical to TRBD1. V lost 1 base, J lost 1 base, and 5 bases stayed unmatched. This CDR3 comprises 17 residues. Germline V CDR1 and CDR2: LNHDA, SQIVND (reference sequence). DNA of the CDR3: TGTGCCAGTAGTATAGTGTTCGGACAGGGGAGCAATCAGCCCCAGCATTTT. The encoded protein is CASSIVFGQGSNQPQHF. The variable domain in full, completed from reference TRBV19 and TRBJ1-5, reads DGGITQSPKYLFRKEGQNVTLSCEQNLNHDAMYWYRQDPGQGLRLIYYSQIVNDFQKGDIAEGYSVSREKKESFPLTVTSAQKNPTAFYLCASSIVFGQGSNQPQHFGDGTRLSIL.

The chain combines TRBV28 with TRBJ1-5, with a weak D call TRBD1 (5 bases). Germline V gene lookup returns CDR1 MDHEN and CDR2 SYDVKM. The V gene lost 6 bases and the J gene lost 0 bases, with 15 bases spanning the gap. The length of the CDR3 is 16 residues. Written as DNA, the CDR3 is TGTGCCAGCAGGGGGGGAGATTCCAGTAGCAATCAGCCCCAGCATTTT. Protein: CASRGGDSSSNQPQHF.

This clonotype was detected many times. V gene TRBV7-9 combines with J gene TRBJ2-7; 8 bases match TRBD1. Trimming at V came to 1 base and at J to 3 bases, leaving 8 bases not matched to a gene. The CDR3 runs 16 residues. Germline V gives CDR1 SEHNR, CDR2 FQNEAQ (reference sequence). Written as DNA, the CDR3 is TGTGCCAGCAGCTTAGTCGGACAGGGATTTGACTACGAGCAGTACTTC. It is translated as CASSLVGQGFDYEQYF.

This clonotype was observed at least ten times. The rearrangement links TRBV20-1 to TRBJ2-1; TRBD2 matches 9 bases. The CDR3 totals 12 residues. Germline V gene lookup returns CDR1 DFQATT and CDR2 SNEGSKA (reference sequence). V lost 6 bases to trimming and J lost 9 bases; unmatched junction nucleotides: 6. CDR3 region: CSAKGLAVEQFF. CDR3 DNA sequence: TGCAGTGCCAAGGGACTAGCTGTTGAGCAGTTCTTC.

This clonotype was seen only a few times. The chain recombines TRBV6-5 with TRBJ1-4; 8 positions match TRBD1. The CDR3 sequence is 14 residues long. CDR1 is MNHEY, CDR2 SVGAGI, per germline. V lost 2 bases to trimming and J lost 8 bases; unmatched junction nucleotides: 4. The CDR3 reads CASSYRQGWEKLFF. The CDR3 coding sequence is TGTGCCAGCAGTTACAGACAGGGGTGGGAAAAACTGTTTTTT.

The V call is TRBV12-3 or TRBV12-4, the J call TRBJ2-1; 13 bases map to TRBD2. This CDR3 is 15 amino acids long. V gave up 5 bases and J gave up 9 bases; unmatched junction bases: 7. CDR3: CASSPGTSGIPEQFF. The CDR3 DNA reads TGTGCCAGCAGTCCTGGGACTAGCGGGATTCCTGAGCAGTTCTTC.

The table lists this clonotype with a few counts. The chain couples TRBV3-1 to TRBJ2-2, with D perhaps matching TRBD1 or TRBD2 (5 bases each). CDR1 and CDR2 from the germline V gene are LGHDT and YNNKEL (reference sequence). V was pared by 0 bases and J by 5 bases, with 16 bases between. The CDR3 length is 17 residues. CDR3 sequence reads: CASSQDPRDWGTGELFF. CDR3 bases: TGTGCCAGCAGCCAAGACCCCAGGGATTGGGGGACCGGGGAGCTGTTTTTT.

This clonotype has a handful of counts. This chain connects TRBV7-2 to TRBJ2-5; TRBD2 is a possible D gene (7 bases). Germline V gene data show CDR1 as SGHTA and CDR2 as FQGNSA. The CDR3 covers 17 residues. The ends were cut back, 1 base at V and 3 bases at J, with 18 bases in the middle. DNA of the CDR3: TGTGCCAGCAGCTTAGTAGGGGGGGCATCTGGAAAAGAGACCCAGTACTTC. It encodes CASSLVGGASGKETQYF.

V is TRBV29-1 and J is TRBJ2-2, with TRBD1 matching 9 bases. The germline V gene encodes CDR1 SQVTM and CDR2 ANQGSEA. J gave up 7 bases and V 5 bases, and 8 bases lay outside the gene matches. The CDR3 is 14 residues long. CDR3 amino acids: CSVRPGTGIGELFF. CDR3 nucleotide sequence: TGCAGCGTTCGTCCCGGGACAGGGATCGGGGAGCTGTTTTTT.

V and J are TRBV2 and TRBJ1-2; unclear D gene. The germline V gene encodes CDR1 SNHLY and CDR2 FYNNEI. V was shortened by 6 bases and J by 1 base, with 24 bases between the two germline ends. The CDR3 extends over 18 amino acids. The DNA for the CDR3 is TGTGCCAGCAGATTATCGGTTCCAGGAGAGCCACTTAACTATGGCTACACCTTC. It encodes CASRLSVPGEPLNYGYTF.

V gene TRBV6-1 combines with J gene TRBJ1-1; no clear D. Trimming removed 3 bases at V and 1 base at J, with 9 bases between. Looked up from germline, CDR1 is MNHNS and CDR2 is SASEGT. The CDR3 contains 14 residues. This chain's CDR3 is CASSEGWGNTEAFF. CDR3 bases: TGTGCCAGCAGTGAGGGGTGGGGGAACACTGAAGCTTTCTTT.

The rearrangement joins TRBV7-2 to TRBJ2-1, with a weak D call TRBD2 (5 bases). The V end lost 1 base, the J end lost 2 bases, and 9 bases lay between the germline ends. The CDR3 length is 15 residues. Germline V lookup: CDR1 SGHTA, CDR2 FQGNSA. CDR3 amino acids: CASSLGVGAYNEQFF. CDR3 DNA: TGTGCCAGCAGCTTAGGGGTCGGGGCCTACAATGAGCAGTTCTTC.

This rearrangement joins TRBV27 to TRBJ2-7; 8 nucleotides align to TRBD1. This CDR3 is 13 amino acids long. The V and J ends lost 5 bases and 9 bases, in that order; junction bases with no gene match: 9. Germline V gene data show CDR1 as MNHEY and CDR2 as SMNVEV (reference sequence). The chain's CDR3 is CASSPGQGTVQYF. The CDR3 DNA reads as TGTGCCAGCAGTCCCGGACAGGGTACGGTGCAGTACTTC.

The table lists this clonotype with many counts. The chain has TRBV5-1 and TRBJ1-6; D is perhaps TRBD1 (5 bases). V was pared by 0 bases and J by 8 bases, with 12 bases between. Germline values: CDR1 SGHRS, CDR2 YFSETQ. The length of the CDR3 is 15 residues. The CDR3 nucleotides read TGCGCCAGCAGCTTGGGGGCCGGACACGATTCACCCCTCCACTTT. Translation: CASSLGAGHDSPLHF.

This clonotype was seen repeatedly, ten times or more. V usage is TRBV7-2 and J usage is TRBJ1-5; 9 bases map to TRBD1. Germline V CDR1 and CDR2: SGHTA, FQGNSA. The CDR3 is 15 residues long. With 4 bases clipped from V and 0 bases from J, the junction kept 1 base outside the gene matches. The DNA of the CDR3 is TGTGCCAGCAGCTCGGGACAGGGTAGCAATCAGCCCCAGCATTTT. Translated, it gives CASSSGQGSNQPQHF.

This clonotype was counted only a few times. V is TRBV12-3 or TRBV12-4 and J is TRBJ1-1; tentatively, D is TRBD1 (5 bases). CDR3 length equals 13 residues. V shed 10 bases and J shed 2 bases, with 14 bases lying between them. This CDR3 reads CATRRGGNTEAFF. The CDR3 nucleotides are TGTGCCACCCGGAGGGGCGGTAACACTGAAGCTTTCTTT.

This clonotype was seen more than once but under ten times. The chain is built from TRBV5-1 and TRBJ2-5; TRBD1 aligns across 7 bases. CDR1 and CDR2 (germline): SGHRS, YFSETQ. V gave up 2 bases and J gave up 3 bases; unmatched junction bases: 7. This CDR3 is built from 15 residues. This chain's CDR3 is CASSFPRTGKETQYF. As DNA, the CDR3 is TGCGCCAGCAGCTTCCCCAGGACAGGAAAAGAGACCCAGTACTTC.

This chain connects TRBV6-5 to TRBJ2-3, with D maybe TRBD2 (6 bases). Germline V gene sequence: CDR1 MNHEY, CDR2 SVGAGI. The CDR3 consists of 15 residues. Trimming removed 4 bases from V and 1 base from J, with 12 bases in between. CDR3 residues: CASSSRDWGTDTQYF. CDR3 nucleotide sequence: TGTGCCAGCAGTTCCCGGGACTGGGGCACAGATACGCAGTATTTT.

This chain uses TRBV4-1 with TRBJ1-5, with D uncertain. Germline V lookup: CDR1 MGHRA, CDR2 YSYEKL. This CDR3 contains 16 residues. The germline V and J ends were trimmed by 0 bases and 4 bases, with 13 bases remaining between them. CDR3 sequence reads: CASSQEERGKNQPQHF. CDR3 in DNA: TGCGCCAGCAGCCAAGAGGAACGGGGTAAAAATCAGCCCCAGCATTTT.

Turning to this clonotype: This may arise from a read error, as a much more abundant clone is one base away. This chain connects TRBV7-2 to TRBJ2-7; D is unresolved. The CDR3 consists of 11 residues. In germline, CDR1 is SGHTA, CDR2 FQGNSA. The CDR3 sequence: CVSSQAYEQYF. CDR3 in DNA: TGTGTCAGCAGCCAGGCCTACGAGCAGTACTTC.

This rearrangement joins TRBV7-9 to TRBJ1-1; 9 bases line up with TRBD1. Germline-derived CDR1 and CDR2 are SEHNR and FQNEAQ (reference sequence). The CDR3 length is 16 residues. J was trimmed by 1 base and V by 5 bases; bases with no gene match: 8. The CDR3 bases are TGTGCCAGCAGCCCGCAACAGGGGGCGAGGAACACTGAAGCTTTCTTT. It translates to CASSPQQGARNTEAFF.

This clonotype was observed a few times. This rearrangement joins TRBV19 to TRBJ2-7, with TRBD1 as a possible D gene (6 bases). Trimming removed 5 bases at V and 2 bases at J, with 16 bases between. Germline assignment: CDR1 LNHDA and CDR2 SQIVND (reference sequence). This CDR3 has 15 residues. The CDR3 sequence is CASSHRAEDTYEQYF. CDR3 sequence (DNA): TGTGCCAGTAGTCACAGGGCCGAAGACACCTACGAGCAGTACTTC.